One sample yielded the 2 T cell receptor beta chains listed below, sequenced in a study of blood T cell repertoires in COVID-19. Sequencing was performed with immunoSEQ multiplex PCR; in TCRdb, only in-frame clones are kept and a portion is missing. The table includes around 180,000 clones, 87% detected once. Source material: peripheral blood. Receptor source: a man in his forties with active or convalescent COVID-19.

This chain joins TRBV7-9 and TRBJ2-3; 9 positions agree with TRBD2. The germline gives CDR1 SEHNR, CDR2 FQNEAQ (reference sequence). With 5 bases clipped from V and 2 bases from J, the junction kept 5 bases outside the gene matches. CDR3 length: 15 residues. Here the CDR3 reads CASSQAGGNTDTQYF. CDR3 coding DNA: TGTGCCAGCAGCCAAGCGGGGGGAAACACAGATACGCAGTATTTT.

The chain uses TRBV30 and TRBJ2-7; possible D gene TRBD1, 6 bases. The germline CDR1 and CDR2 sequences are GTSNPN and SVGIG (reference sequence). Trimming shortened V by 5 bases and J by 3 bases, and 11 bases separated the two germline ends. This CDR3 comprises 12 residues. Here the CDR3 DNA reads TGTGCCTGGGGTACAGGGTTCTACGAGCAGTACTTC. Translated: CAWGTGFYEQYF. The full variable domain, its missing parts supplied by reference TRBV30 and TRBJ2-7, is SQTIHQWPATLVQPVGSPLSLECTVEGTSNPNLYWYRQAAGRGLQLLFYSVGIGQISSEVPQNLSASRPQDRQFILSSKKLLLSDSGFYLCAWGTGFYEQYFGPGTRLTVT.